The 23 T cell receptor beta chains in this list originate from one sample, sequenced in a study of CD8 T cells in Susac syndrome. Reverse transcription of roughly 0.45 to 1 ug RNA was carried out with random hexamers. TCRdb recomputed calls from the immunoSEQ multiplex PCR reads with MiXCR, one row per CDR3 protein. Of fewer than 200,000 distinct CDR3 sequences listed, roughly 94% are singletons. The sample consisted of CD4+ T cells from PBMCs. These receptors were collected from a human donor with Susac syndrome.

This clonotype was recorded only once. This chain connects TRBV5-4 to TRBJ2-1; 7 nucleotides match TRBD2. In germline, CDR1 is SGHNT, CDR2 YYREEE (reference sequence). The CDR3 is 17 residues long. V lost 1 base to trimming and J lost 2 bases; unmatched junction nucleotides: 9. CDR3 region: CASSLRREGLAYNEQFF. DNA of the CDR3: TGTGCCAGCAGCTTGAGGAGGGAGGGGCTAGCCTACAATGAGCAGTTCTTC.

In DNA, the CDR3 is TGCAGTGCACCGTGGGCGGGGGGTTACAATGAGCAGTTCTTC. As protein: CSAPWAGGYNEQFF. The chain uses TRBV20-1 and TRBJ2-1; 8 nucleotides agree with TRBD2. V shed 6 bases, J shed 4 bases, and the junction held 8 bases outside the gene matches. Per germline, CDR1 DFQATT and CDR2 SNEGSKA (reference sequence). This CDR3 comprises 14 residues.

In this sample, this clonotype turned up a few times. The chain is built from TRBV6-1 and TRBJ2-7; D is uncertain. The CDR3 is 11 residues long. The V end was cut by 8 bases, the J end by 3 bases, with 8 bases between. Germline V CDR1 and CDR2: MNHNS, SASEGT. The CDR3 spells CASDGGYEQYF. The CDR3 DNA sequence: TGTGCCAGCGACGGCGGCTACGAGCAGTACTTC.

V gene TRBV5-1 combines with J gene TRBJ2-1, with 8 bases fitting TRBD1. Unmatched junction bases numbered 8, after V lost 3 bases and J lost 9 bases. The germline V gene has CDR1 SGHRS and CDR2 YFSETQ. This CDR3 has 14 amino acids. The CDR3 reads CASSSLLGQGEQFF. Here the CDR3 DNA reads TGCGCCAGCAGCTCGCTACTAGGACAGGGTGAGCAGTTCTTC.

The chain recombines TRBV15 with TRBJ2-3; no reliable D call. Germline V gene data show CDR1 as LNHNV and CDR2 as YYDKDF (reference sequence). The CDR3 has 15 amino acids. V dropped 0 bases and J dropped 3 bases, with 10 bases sitting between them. CDR3 nucleotide sequence: TGTGCCACCAGCAGAGATAGAACCCGGACAGATACGCAGTATTTT. Encoded protein: CATSRDRTRTDTQYF.

V and J are TRBV6-1 and TRBJ2-5; 8 bases fit TRBD1. This CDR3 region has 13 residues. V shed 4 bases, J shed 2 bases, and the junction held 0 bases outside the gene matches. Per germline, CDR1 MNHNS and CDR2 SASEGT. CDR3 DNA sequence: TGTGCCAGCAGTGGACAGGGGCAAGAGACCCAGTACTTC. It yields the protein CASSGQGQETQYF.

The chain carries TRBV9 and TRBJ2-6; D is possibly TRBD2 (5 bases). V lost 2 bases and J lost 1, with 16 bases in between. This CDR3 comprises 18 residues. Per germline, CDR1 SGDLS and CDR2 YYNGEE. The CDR3 sequence: CASSVPRESKSGANVLTF. The CDR3 coding sequence is TGTGCCAGCAGCGTCCCGAGGGAGAGTAAGTCTGGGGCCAACGTCCTGACTTTC.

This clonotype was counted a single time. This chain joins TRBV6-6 and TRBJ2-2, with 8 bases matching TRBD1. The CDR3 covers 16 residues. V was pared by 2 bases and J by 7 bases, with 9 bases of the junction left unmatched. Germline lookup yields CDR1 MNHNY and CDR2 SVGAGI (reference sequence). DNA of the CDR3: TGTGCCAGCAGTTACACCGGGACAGGAGTCATCGGGGAGCTGTTTTTT. It encodes CASSYTGTGVIGELFF.

V is TRBV7-9 and J is TRBJ1-2, with D hard to call. Looked up from germline, CDR1 is SEHNR and CDR2 is FQNEAQ (reference sequence). Trimming stripped 5 bases from V and 4 bases from J, with 8 bases between. The CDR3 length is 12 residues. The CDR3 spells CASSLGLYGYTF. CDR3 DNA sequence: TGTGCCAGCAGCCTAGGGCTCTATGGCTACACCTTC.

The V gene is TRBV27, the J gene TRBJ1-6, with D possibly being TRBD1 (6 bases). The ends were cut back, 6 bases at V and 4 bases at J, with 16 bases in the middle. This CDR3 is 16 amino acids long. Germline V lookup: CDR1 MNHEY, CDR2 SMNVEV (reference sequence). The CDR3 region is CASRSTGKGYNSPLHF. The CDR3 DNA sequence: TGTGCCAGCAGATCTACAGGGAAGGGTTATAATTCACCCCTCCACTTT.

V gene TRBV29-1 combines with J gene TRBJ1-1; TRBD1 matches 8 bases. J was trimmed by 1 base and V by 4 bases; bases with no gene match: 14. The CDR3 spans 17 residues. Germline lookup yields CDR1 SQVTM and CDR2 ANQGSEA. CDR3 in DNA: TGCAGCGTTGGGGACAGGATAGGGGAGAAGCGGAACACTGAAGCTTTCTTT. This sequence encodes CSVGDRIGEKRNTEAFF.

This chain uses TRBV12-3 or TRBV12-4 with TRBJ1-2, with 7 nucleotides matching TRBD1. This CDR3 is built from 15 residues. V gave up 6 bases and J gave up 1 base; unmatched junction bases: 8. CDR3 nucleotide sequence: TGTGCCAGCAGCTTGGGGACAGCTAATAACTATGGCTACACCTTC. This codes for CASSLGTANNYGYTF.

The rearrangement joins TRBV6-2 or TRBV6-3 to TRBJ2-1; D is possibly TRBD2 (5 bases). The CDR3 totals 11 residues. Germline V gives CDR1 MNHEY, CDR2 SVGEGT. Deletions cut 6 bases from V and 14 bases from J, with 14 bases between. The chain's CDR3 is CASRDRASKFF. In DNA form, the CDR3 reads TGTGCCAGCAGAGATCGAGCTAGCAAGTTCTTC.

The chain is built from TRBV7-9 and TRBJ2-5; the D is unclear. Germline V lookup: CDR1 SEHNR, CDR2 FQNEAQ (reference sequence). The CDR3 is made up of 13 amino acids. V was clipped by 2 bases and J by 7 bases, with 11 bases between them. The CDR3 sequence: CASSLLGQATQYF. The CDR3 DNA reads as TGTGCCAGCAGCTTACTCGGGCAGGCGACCCAGTACTTC.

Written as DNA, the CDR3 is TGCGCCAGCAGCCAGTACAGTAGCAATCAGCCCCAGCATTTT. Translated: CASSQYSSNQPQHF. The V call is TRBV4-1, the J call TRBJ1-5; no definite D call. V was clipped by 3 bases and J by 0 bases, with 6 bases between them. The CDR3 length is 14 residues. Germline CDR1 MGHRA, CDR2 YSYEKL.

The chain combines TRBV5-4 with TRBJ2-5; D may match TRBD1 or TRBD2 (5 bases each). CDR1 and CDR2 (germline): SGHNT, YYREEE (reference sequence). This CDR3 is built from 14 residues. The V gene lost 0 bases and the J gene lost 6 bases, with 12 bases spanning the gap. CDR3 coding DNA: TGTGCCAGCAGCTTGGGAGGGGTTGAAAAGACCCAGTACTTC. It codes for CASSLGGVEKTQYF.

This chain uses TRBV20-1 with TRBJ2-3; 13 nucleotides agree with TRBD2. V trimming: 2 bases; J trimming: 4 bases; junction bases outside the gene matches: 12. The CDR3 is 18 amino acids. Germline CDR1 reads DFQATT; CDR2 reads SNEGSKA (reference sequence). The CDR3 spells CSARTSGGATVFSDTQYF. In DNA form, the CDR3 reads TGCAGTGCTAGAACTAGCGGGGGGGCCACGGTCTTTTCAGATACGCAGTATTTT.

The V and J genes are TRBV7-8 and TRBJ2-5; 10 nucleotides agree with TRBD1. Germline values: CDR1 SGHVS, CDR2 FQNEAQ. The CDR3 runs 18 residues. V lost 5 bases, J lost 1 base, and 13 bases stayed unmatched. The CDR3 is CASSLRGGTGARQETQYF. CDR3 nucleotides: TGTGCCAGCAGCCTAAGAGGGGGGACAGGGGCTCGCCAAGAGACCCAGTACTTC. The whole variable domain, remainder taken from reference TRBV7-8 and TRBJ2-5, is GAGVSQSPRYKVAKRGQDVALRCDPISGHVSLFWYQQALGQGPEFLTYFQNEAQLDKSGLPSDRFFAERPEGSVSTLKIQRTQQEDSAVYLCASSLRGGTGARQETQYFGPGTRLLVL.

J is TRBJ2-7 and V is TRBV3-1; tentative D call: TRBD2 (5 bases). Trimming left V 6 bases short and J 6 bases short, with 21 bases between. The CDR3 runs 15 residues. Looked up from germline, CDR1 is LGHDT and CDR2 is YNNKEL (reference sequence). The CDR3 here is CASSPRGPGLSEQYF. The CDR3 coding sequence is TGTGCCAGCAGTCCTAGAGGGCCAGGTCTCAGCGAGCAGTACTTC.

V usage is TRBV5-1 and J usage is TRBJ2-7; D not resolved. Trimming pared 3 bases from V and 3 bases from J, leaving 7 bases between. CDR1 and CDR2 (germline): SGHRS, YFSETQ. CDR3 size: 12 residues. As DNA, the CDR3 is TGCGCCAGCAGCTCCCGTCTCTACGAGCAGTACTTC. Amino acid sequence: CASSSRLYEQYF.

CDR3 coding DNA: TGCAGCGTTGAGGCTGAGGGGGGGGGCACAGATACGCAGTATTTT. This translates into CSVEAEGGGTDTQYF. This chain joins TRBV29-1 and TRBJ2-3, with D tentatively TRBD2 (7 bases). The CDR3 totals 15 residues. Germline values: CDR1 SQVTM, CDR2 ANQGSEA. Between the trimmed V and J ends, which lost 3 bases and 1 base, there was a span of 14 bases.

This clonotype was seen once. The chain joins TRBV20-1 to TRBJ1-1; weak D call: TRBD1 (6 bases). The V gene's germline CDR1 is DFQATT and CDR2 SNEGSKA (reference sequence). This CDR3 spans 17 amino acids. V was cut by 6 bases and J by 8 bases, with 31 bases left in between. The CDR3 here is CSAIPPGGLYPHHEAFF. CDR3 sequence (DNA): TGCAGTGCCATACCCCCCGGGGGCCTGTACCCCCACCACGAAGCTTTCTTT.

This sequence joins TRBV15 and TRBJ2-5, with 9 bases aligning to TRBD1. With 0 bases clipped from V and 4 bases from J, the junction kept 6 bases outside the gene matches. The CDR3 is made up of 16 amino acids. Germline CDR1 LNHNV, CDR2 YYDKDF (reference sequence). This CDR3 reads CATSRDNTGGRETQYF. The CDR3 region has the DNA TGTGCCACCAGCAGAGATAATACAGGGGGCCGAGAGACCCAGTACTTC.